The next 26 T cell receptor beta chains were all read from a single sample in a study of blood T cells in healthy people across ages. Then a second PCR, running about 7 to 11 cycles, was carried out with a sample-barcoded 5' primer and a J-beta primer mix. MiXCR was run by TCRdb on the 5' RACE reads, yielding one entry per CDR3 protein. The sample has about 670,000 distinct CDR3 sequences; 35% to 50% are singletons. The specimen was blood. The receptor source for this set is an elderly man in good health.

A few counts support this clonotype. Here the CDR3 reads CASRGQPPYGYTF. In DNA form, the CDR3 reads TGTGCCAGCAGGGGACAGCCTCCTTATGGCTACACCTTC. This chain links TRBV6-5 with TRBJ1-2; 7 bases map to TRBD1. The CDR3 extends over 13 amino acids. The germline gives CDR1 MNHEY, CDR2 SVGAGI. J lost 5 bases, V lost 6 bases, and 6 bases had no gene match.

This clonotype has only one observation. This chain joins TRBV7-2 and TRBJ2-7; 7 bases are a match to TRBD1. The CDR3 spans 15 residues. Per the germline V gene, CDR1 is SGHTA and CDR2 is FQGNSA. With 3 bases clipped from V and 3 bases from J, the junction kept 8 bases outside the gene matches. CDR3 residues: CASSLAPDRVYEQYV. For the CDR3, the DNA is TGTGCCAGCAGCTTGGCCCCTGACAGGGTCTACGAGCAGTACGTC.

CDR3: CASSPISLAGGPETQYF. CDR3 nucleotides: TGTGCCAGCAGCCCCATATCACTAGCGGGGGGGCCGGAGACCCAGTACTTC. The rearrangement uses TRBV7-2 and TRBJ2-5; 13 nucleotides line up with TRBD2. CDR3 length equals 17 residues. Per germline, CDR1 SGHTA and CDR2 FQGNSA. The J segment lost 5 bases and the V segment lost 5 bases, leaving 11 bases of the junction unmatched.

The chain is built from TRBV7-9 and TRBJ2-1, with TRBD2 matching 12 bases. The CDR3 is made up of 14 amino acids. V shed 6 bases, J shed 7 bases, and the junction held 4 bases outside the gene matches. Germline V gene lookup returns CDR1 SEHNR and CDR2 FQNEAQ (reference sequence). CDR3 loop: CASRLAGGINEQFF. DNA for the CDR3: TGTGCCAGCAGACTAGCGGGAGGTATTAATGAGCAGTTCTTC. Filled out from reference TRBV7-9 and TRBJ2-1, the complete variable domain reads DTGVSQNPRHKITKRGQNVTFRCDPISEHNRLYWYRQTLGQGPEFLTYFQNEAQLEKSRLLSDRFSAERPKGSFSTLEIQRTEQGDSAMYLCASRLAGGINEQFFGPGTRLTVL.

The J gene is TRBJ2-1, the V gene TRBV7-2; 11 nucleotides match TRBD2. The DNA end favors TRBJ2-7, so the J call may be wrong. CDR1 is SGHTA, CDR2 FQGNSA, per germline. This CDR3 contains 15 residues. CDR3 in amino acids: CASSYGTSGYNEQYF. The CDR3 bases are TGTGCCAGCAGCTACGGGACTAGCGGATACAATGAGCAGTACTTC.

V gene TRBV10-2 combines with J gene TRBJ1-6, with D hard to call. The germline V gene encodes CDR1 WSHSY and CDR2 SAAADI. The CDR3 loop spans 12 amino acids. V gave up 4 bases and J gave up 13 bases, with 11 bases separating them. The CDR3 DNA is TGCGCCAGCAGTGCGACGCCCGGCCCCCTCCACTTT. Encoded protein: CASSATPGPLHF.

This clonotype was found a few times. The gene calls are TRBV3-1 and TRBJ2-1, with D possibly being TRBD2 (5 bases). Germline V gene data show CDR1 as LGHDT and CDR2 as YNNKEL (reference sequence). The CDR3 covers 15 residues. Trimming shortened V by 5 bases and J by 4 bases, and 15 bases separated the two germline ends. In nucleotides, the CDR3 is TGTGCCAGCAGCTCACAAGAGGGCCGGTACAATGAGCAGTTCTTC. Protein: CASSSQEGRYNEQFF.

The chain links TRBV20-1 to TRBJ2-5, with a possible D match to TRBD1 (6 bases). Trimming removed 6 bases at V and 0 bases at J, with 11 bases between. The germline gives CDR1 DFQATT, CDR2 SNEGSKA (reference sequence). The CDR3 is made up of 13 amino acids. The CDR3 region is CSAAEGDQETQYF. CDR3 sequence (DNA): TGCAGTGCGGCAGAGGGGGACCAAGAGACCCAGTACTTC.

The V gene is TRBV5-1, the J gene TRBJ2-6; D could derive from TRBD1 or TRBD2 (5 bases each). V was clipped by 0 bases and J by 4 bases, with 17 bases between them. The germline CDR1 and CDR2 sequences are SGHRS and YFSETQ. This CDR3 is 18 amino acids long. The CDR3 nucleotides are TGCGCCAGCAGCTTGGGGATGCGTGGGGGAACCGGGGCCAACGTCCTGACTTTC. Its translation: CASSLGMRGGTGANVLTF.

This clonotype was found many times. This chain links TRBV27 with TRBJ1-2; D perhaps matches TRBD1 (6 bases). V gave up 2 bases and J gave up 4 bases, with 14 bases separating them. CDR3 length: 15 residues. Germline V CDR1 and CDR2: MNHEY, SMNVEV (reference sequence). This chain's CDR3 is CASSLGGGTGYGYTF. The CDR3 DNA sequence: TGTGCCAGCAGTTTAGGAGGGGGAACAGGCTATGGCTACACCTTC.

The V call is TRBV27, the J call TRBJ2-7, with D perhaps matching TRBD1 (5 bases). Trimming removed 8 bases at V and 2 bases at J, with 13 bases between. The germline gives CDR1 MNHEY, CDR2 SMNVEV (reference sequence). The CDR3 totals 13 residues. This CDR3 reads CASGRQITYEQYF. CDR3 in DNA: TGTGCCAGCGGAAGACAGATAACCTACGAGCAGTACTTC.

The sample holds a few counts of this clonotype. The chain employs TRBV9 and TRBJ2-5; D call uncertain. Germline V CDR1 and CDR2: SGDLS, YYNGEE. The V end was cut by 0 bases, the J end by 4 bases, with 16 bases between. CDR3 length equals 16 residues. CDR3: CASSVGTNELRETQYF. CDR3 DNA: TGTGCCAGCAGCGTAGGTACTAACGAACTACGAGAGACCCAGTACTTC.

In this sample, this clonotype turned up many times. Here the CDR3 DNA reads TGCAGTGCTACCCAATCCACAGGGGGGAGCTCCTACGAGCAGTACTTC. Translation gives CSATQSTGGSSYEQYF. The genes are TRBV20-1 and TRBJ2-7; 8 bases align to TRBD1. The CDR3 extends over 16 amino acids. Germline values: CDR1 DFQATT, CDR2 SNEGSKA (reference sequence). V shed 4 bases and J 0 bases; nucleotides not matched to a gene: 11.

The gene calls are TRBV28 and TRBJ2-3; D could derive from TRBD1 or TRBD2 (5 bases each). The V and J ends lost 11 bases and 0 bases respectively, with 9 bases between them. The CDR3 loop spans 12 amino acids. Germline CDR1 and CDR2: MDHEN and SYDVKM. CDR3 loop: CAGGRSTDTQYF. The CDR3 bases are TGTGCCGGGGGTCGAAGCACAGATACGCAGTATTTT. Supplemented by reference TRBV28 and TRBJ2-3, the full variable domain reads DVKVTQSSRYLVKRTGEKVFLECVQDMDHENMFWYRQDPGLGLRLIYFSYDVKMKEKGDIPEGYSVSREKKERFSLILESASTNQTSMYLCAGGRSTDTQYFGPGTRLTVL.

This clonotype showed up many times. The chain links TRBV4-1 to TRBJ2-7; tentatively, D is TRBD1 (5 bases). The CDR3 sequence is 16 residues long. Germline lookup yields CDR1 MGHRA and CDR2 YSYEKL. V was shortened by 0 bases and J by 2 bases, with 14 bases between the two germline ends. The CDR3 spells CASSQEIAGLPYEQYF. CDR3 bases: TGCGCCAGCAGCCAAGAAATAGCAGGGCTCCCCTACGAGCAGTACTTC.

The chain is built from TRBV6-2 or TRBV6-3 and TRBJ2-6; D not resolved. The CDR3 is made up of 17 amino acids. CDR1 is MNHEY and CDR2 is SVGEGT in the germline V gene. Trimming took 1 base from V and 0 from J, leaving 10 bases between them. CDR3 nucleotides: TGTGCCAGCAGTTACTTGACGTGGGGCTCTGGGGCCAACGTCCTGACTTTC. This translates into CASSYLTWGSGANVLTF.

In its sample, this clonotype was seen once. The CDR3 loop reads CASDRSSYNEQFF. The CDR3 DNA follows: TGTGCCTCCGACCGTAGCTCCTACAATGAGCAGTTCTTC. This chain connects TRBV6-6 to TRBJ2-1; unclear D gene. CDR1 is MNHNY, CDR2 SVGAGI, per germline (reference sequence). The germline V and J ends were trimmed by 11 bases and 0 bases, with 11 bases remaining between them. The CDR3 covers 13 residues.

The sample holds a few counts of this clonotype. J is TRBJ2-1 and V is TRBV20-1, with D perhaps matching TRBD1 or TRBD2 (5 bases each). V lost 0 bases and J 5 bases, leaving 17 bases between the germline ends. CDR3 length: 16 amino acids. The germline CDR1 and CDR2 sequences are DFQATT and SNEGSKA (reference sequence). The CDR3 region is CSARDSGAPRDNEQFF. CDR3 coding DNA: TGCAGTGCTAGAGACTCCGGGGCCCCGAGGGACAATGAGCAGTTCTTC.

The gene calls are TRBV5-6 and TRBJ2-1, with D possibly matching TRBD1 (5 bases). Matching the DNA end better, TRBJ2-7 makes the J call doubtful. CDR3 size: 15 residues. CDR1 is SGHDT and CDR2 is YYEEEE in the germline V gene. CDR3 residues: CASSNGATFYNEQYF. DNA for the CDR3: TGTGCCAGCAGCAATGGGGCCACCTTCTACAATGAGCAGTACTTC.

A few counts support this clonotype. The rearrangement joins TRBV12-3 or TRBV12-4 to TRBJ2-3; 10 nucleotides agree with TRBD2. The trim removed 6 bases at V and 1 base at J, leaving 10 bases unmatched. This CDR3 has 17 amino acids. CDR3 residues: CASSDLLAGKGTDTQYF. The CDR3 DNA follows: TGTGCCAGCAGCGACCTACTAGCGGGGAAGGGCACAGATACGCAGTATTTT.

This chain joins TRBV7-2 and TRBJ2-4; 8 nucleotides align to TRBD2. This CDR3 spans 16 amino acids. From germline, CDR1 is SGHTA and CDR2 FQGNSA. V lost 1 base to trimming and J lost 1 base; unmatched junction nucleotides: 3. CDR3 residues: CASSLVTGGAKNIQYF. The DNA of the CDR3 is TGTGCCAGCAGCTTAGTGACGGGAGGGGCCAAAAACATTCAGTACTTC.

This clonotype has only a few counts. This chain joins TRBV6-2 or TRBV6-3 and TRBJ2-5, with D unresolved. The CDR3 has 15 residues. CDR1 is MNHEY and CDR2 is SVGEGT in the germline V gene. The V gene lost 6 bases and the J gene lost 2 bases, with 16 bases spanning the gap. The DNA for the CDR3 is TGTGCCAGCAGGACGAGGCTAGGTCGTCAAGAGACCCAGTACTTC. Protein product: CASRTRLGRQETQYF.

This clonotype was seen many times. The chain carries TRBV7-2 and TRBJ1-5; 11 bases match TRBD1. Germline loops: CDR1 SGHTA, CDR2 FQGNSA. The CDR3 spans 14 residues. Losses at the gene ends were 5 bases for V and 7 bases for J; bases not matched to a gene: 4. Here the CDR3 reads CASSPRTGGQPQHF. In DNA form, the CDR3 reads TGTGCCAGCAGCCCCCGGACAGGGGGCCAGCCCCAGCATTTT.

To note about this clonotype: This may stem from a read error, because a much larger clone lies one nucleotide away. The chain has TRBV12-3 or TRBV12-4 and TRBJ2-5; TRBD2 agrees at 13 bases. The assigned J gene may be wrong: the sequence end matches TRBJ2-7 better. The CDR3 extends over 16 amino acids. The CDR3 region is CASSLGTSGGRGEQYF. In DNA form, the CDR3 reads TGTGCCAGCAGTTTAGGGACTAGCGGGGGCCGGGGCGAGCAGTACTTC.

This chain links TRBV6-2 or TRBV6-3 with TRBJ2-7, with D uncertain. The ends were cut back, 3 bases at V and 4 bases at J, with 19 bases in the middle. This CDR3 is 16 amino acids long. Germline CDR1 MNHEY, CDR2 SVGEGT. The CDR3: CASSYRIRDKEYEQYF. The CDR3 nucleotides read TGTGCCAGCAGTTATAGGATCCGAGACAAAGAATACGAGCAGTACTTC.

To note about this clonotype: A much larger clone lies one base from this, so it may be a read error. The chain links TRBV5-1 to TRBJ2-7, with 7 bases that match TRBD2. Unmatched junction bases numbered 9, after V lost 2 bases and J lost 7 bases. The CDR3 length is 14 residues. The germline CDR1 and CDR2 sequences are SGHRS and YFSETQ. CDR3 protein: CASSFGREGSEQYF. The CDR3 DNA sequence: TGCGCCAGCAGCTTTGGCAGGGAGGGTTCTGAGCAGTACTTC. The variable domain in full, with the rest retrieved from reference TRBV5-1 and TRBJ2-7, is KAGVTQTPRYLIKTRGQQVTLSCSPISGHRSVSWYQQTPGQGLQFLFEYFSETQRNKGNFPGRFSGRQFSNSRSEMNVSTLELGDSALYLCASSFGREGSEQYFGPGTRLTVT.